This paragraph covers one T cell receptor beta chain sequence. This table comes from immunoSEQ multiplex PCR, and its TCRdb copy is limited to in-frame clones, with some not included. The sample includes around 150,000 clones, approximately 79% of them seen just once. The sample comes from a study of blood T cell repertoires in COVID-19. The germline CDR1 and CDR2 sequences are MNHEY and SVGAGI. V dropped 6 bases and J dropped 4; count of bases not matched to a gene: 6. The length of the CDR3 is 14 residues. The chain employs TRBV6-5 and TRBJ2-5, with TRBD2 matching 9 bases. The material sequenced was peripheral blood. The TCR was taken from a man aged 50 or older with active or convalescent COVID-19. CDR3 DNA sequence: TGTGCCAGCAGGCAGGCGGGAGGGGGAGAGACCCAGTACTTC. It codes for CASRQAGGGETQYF.